The T cell receptor (beta chain) under discussion was sequenced for a study of memory CD4+ T cells and cytomegalovirus serostatus. This clone has only a few counts. The sort gate was single viable CD3+CD4+CD8-CD45RO+ cells for memory CD4+ T cells. CMV serostatus came from serum IgG against pp150, pp28, p38, p52. V gave up 5 bases and J gave up 1 base, with 9 bases separating them. The V gene's germline CDR1 is SEHNR and CDR2 FQNEAQ (reference sequence). The CDR3 runs to 13 residues. Some clones are missing from TCRdb's copy, which holds only in-frame ones; the method was immunoSEQ multiplex PCR. The data show about 38,000 clones, with less than 80% seen just once and 5.3% held by the top ten.

This clonotype originated in an adult in good health and CMV-seropositive. The gene calls are TRBV7-9 and TRBJ2-7; tentatively, D is TRBD1 (5 bases). The sequenced sample consisted of memory CD4+ T cells from blood. The CDR3 nucleotides are TGTGCCAGCAGCACGACAGAGTCCTACGAGCAGTACTTC. It codes for CASSTTESYEQYF.